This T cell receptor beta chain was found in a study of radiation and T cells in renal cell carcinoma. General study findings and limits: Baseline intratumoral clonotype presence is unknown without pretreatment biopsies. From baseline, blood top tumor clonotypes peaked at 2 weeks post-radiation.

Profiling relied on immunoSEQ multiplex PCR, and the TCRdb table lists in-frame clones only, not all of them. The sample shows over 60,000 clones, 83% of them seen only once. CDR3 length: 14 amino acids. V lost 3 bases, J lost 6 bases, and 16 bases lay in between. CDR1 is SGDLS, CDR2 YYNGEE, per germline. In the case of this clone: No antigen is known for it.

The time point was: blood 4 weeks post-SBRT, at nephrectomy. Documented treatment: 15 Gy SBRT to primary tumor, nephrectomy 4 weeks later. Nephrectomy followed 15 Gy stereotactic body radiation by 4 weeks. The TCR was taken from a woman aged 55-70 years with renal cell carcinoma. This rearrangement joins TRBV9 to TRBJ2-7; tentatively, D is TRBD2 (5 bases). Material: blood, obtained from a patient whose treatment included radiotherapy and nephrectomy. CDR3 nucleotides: TGTGCCAGCAGCGCAGCCATAGCGTGGGGCGAGCAGTACTTC. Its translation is CASSAAIAWGEQYF. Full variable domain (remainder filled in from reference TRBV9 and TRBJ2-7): DSGVTQTPKHLITATGQRVTLRCSPRSGDLSVYWYQQSLDQGLQFLIQYYNGEERAKGNILERFSAQQFPDLHSELNLSSLELGDSALYFCASSAAIAWGEQYFGPGTRLTVT.